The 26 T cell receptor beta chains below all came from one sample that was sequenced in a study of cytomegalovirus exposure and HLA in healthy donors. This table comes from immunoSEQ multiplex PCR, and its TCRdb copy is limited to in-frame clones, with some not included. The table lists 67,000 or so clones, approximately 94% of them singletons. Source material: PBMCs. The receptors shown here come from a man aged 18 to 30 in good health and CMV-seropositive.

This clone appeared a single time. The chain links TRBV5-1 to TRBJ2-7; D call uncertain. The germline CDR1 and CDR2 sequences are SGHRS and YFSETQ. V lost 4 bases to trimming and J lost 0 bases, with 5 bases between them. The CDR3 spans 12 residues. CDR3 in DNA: TGCGCCAGCAGCGAGAGCTCCTACGAGCAGTACTTC. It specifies CASSESSYEQYF.

The CDR3 DNA is TGTGCCAGCAGTTACCGCCAGGGCCAAAATTCACCCCTCCACTTT. The encoded protein is CASSYRQGQNSPLHF. The chain has TRBV6-5 and TRBJ1-6; a weak D match, TRBD1 (5 bases). The CDR3 has 15 residues. V lost 2 bases and J lost 7, with 12 bases in between. Germline CDR1 MNHEY, CDR2 SVGAGI.

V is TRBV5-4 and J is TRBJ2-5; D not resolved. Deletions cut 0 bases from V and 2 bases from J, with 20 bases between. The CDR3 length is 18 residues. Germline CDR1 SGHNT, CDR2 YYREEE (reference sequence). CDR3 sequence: CASSLVGVVRNGQETQYF. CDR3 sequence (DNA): TGTGCCAGCAGCTTGGTGGGCGTCGTACGGAACGGACAAGAGACCCAGTACTTC. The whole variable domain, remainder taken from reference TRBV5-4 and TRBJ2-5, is ETGVTQSPTHLIKTRGQQVTLRCSSQSGHNTVSWYQQALGQGPQFIFQYYREEENGRGNFPPRFSGLQFPNYSSELNVNALELDDSALYLCASSLVGVVRNGQETQYFGPGTRLLVL.

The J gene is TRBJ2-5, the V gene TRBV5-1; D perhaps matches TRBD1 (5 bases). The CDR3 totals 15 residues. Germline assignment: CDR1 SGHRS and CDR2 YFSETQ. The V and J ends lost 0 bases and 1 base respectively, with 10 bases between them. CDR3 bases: TGCGCCAGCAGCTTGGATACAGGTCCCCAAGAGACCCAGTACTTC. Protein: CASSLDTGPQETQYF. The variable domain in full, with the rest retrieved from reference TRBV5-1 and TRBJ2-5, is KAGVTQTPRYLIKTRGQQVTLSCSPISGHRSVSWYQQTPGQGLQFLFEYFSETQRNKGNFPGRFSGRQFSNSRSEMNVSTLELGDSALYLCASSLDTGPQETQYFGPGTRLLVL.

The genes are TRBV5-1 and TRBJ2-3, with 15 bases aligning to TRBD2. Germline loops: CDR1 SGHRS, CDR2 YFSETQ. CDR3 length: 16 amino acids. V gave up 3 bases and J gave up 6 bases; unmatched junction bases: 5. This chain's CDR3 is CASSWTSGGAKDTQYF. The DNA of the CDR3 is TGCGCCAGCAGCTGGACTAGCGGGGGGGCCAAGGATACGCAGTATTTT.

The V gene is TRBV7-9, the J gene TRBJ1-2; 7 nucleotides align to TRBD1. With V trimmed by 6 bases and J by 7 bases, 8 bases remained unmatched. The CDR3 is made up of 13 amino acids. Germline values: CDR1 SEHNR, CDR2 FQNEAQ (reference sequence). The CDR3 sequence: CASRGDRDRGYTF. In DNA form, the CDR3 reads TGTGCCAGCAGGGGAGACAGGGACCGTGGCTACACCTTC.

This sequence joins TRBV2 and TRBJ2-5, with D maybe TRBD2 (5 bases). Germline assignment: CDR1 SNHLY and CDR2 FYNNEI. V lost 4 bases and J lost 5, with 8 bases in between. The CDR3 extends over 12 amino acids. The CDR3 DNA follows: TGTGCCAGCAGTGTCTCGGGGGAGACCCAGTACTTC. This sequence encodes CASSVSGETQYF. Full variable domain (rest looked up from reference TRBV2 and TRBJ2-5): EPEVTQTPSHQVTQMGQEVILRCVPISNHLYFYWYRQILGQKVEFLVSFYNNEISEKSEIFDDQFSVERPDGSNFTLKIRSTKLEDSAMYFCASSVSGETQYFGPGTRLLVL.

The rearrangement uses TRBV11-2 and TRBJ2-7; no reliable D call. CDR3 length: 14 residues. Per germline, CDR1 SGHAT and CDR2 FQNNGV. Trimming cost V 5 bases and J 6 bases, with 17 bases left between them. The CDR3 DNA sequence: TGTGCCAGCAGCCAAAAACCTTCGCCGGTCGAGCAGTACTTC. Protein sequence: CASSQKPSPVEQYF.

CDR3 region: CASSIGATGTEAFF. In DNA form, the CDR3 reads TGTGCCAGTAGTATAGGGGCGACAGGCACTGAAGCTTTCTTT. This sequence joins TRBV19 and TRBJ1-1; D possibly corresponds to TRBD1 (6 bases). The CDR3 spans 14 residues. V dropped 1 base and J dropped 4 bases, with 10 bases sitting between them. CDR1 is LNHDA and CDR2 is SQIVND in the germline V gene (reference sequence).

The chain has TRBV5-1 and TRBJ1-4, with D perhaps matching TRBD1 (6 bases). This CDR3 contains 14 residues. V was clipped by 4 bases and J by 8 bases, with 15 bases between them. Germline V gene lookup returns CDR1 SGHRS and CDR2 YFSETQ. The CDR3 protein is CASSLRGTYEKLFF. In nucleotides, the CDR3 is TGCGCCAGCAGCCTCAGGGGCACGTACGAAAAACTGTTTTTT.

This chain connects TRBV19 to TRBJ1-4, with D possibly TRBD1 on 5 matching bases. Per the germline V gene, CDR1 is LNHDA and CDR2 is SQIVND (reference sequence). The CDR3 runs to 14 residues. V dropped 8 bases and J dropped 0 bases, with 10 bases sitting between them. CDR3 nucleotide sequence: TGTGCCAGTGCAGAACAGGCAACTAATGAAAAACTGTTTTTT. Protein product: CASAEQATNEKLFF.

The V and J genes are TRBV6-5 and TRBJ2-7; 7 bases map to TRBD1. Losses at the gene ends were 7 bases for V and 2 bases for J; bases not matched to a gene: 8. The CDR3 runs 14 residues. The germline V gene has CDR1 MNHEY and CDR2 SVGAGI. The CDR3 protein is CASMRGRGPYEQYF. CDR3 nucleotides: TGTGCCAGCATGCGTGGAAGGGGGCCCTACGAGCAGTACTTC.

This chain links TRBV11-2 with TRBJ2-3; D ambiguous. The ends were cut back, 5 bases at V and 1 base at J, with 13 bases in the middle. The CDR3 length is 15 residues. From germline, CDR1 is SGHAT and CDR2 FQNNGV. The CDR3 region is CASSKEPRGTDTQYF. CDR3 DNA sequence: TGTGCCAGCAGCAAAGAGCCCCGGGGCACAGATACGCAGTATTTT.

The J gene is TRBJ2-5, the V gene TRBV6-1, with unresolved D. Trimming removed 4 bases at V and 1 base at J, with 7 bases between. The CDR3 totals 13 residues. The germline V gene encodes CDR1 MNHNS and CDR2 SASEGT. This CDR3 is CASSALFQETQYF. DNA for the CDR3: TGTGCCAGCAGTGCCCTGTTCCAAGAGACCCAGTACTTC.

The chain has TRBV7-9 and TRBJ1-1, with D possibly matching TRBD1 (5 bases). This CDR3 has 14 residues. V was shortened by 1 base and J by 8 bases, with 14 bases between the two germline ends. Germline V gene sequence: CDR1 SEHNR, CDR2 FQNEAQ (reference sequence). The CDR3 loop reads CASSLGQFHFEAFF. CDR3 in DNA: TGTGCCAGCAGCTTAGGACAGTTCCACTTCGAAGCTTTCTTT.

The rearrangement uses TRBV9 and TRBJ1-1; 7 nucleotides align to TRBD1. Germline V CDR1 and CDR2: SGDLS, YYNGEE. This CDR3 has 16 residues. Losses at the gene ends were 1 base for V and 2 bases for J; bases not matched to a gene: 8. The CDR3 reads CASSVQGGGHNTEAFF. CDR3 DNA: TGTGCCAGCAGCGTACAGGGGGGAGGTCACAACACTGAAGCTTTCTTT.

This chain's CDR3 is CASSSLQLAGGPLETQYF. CDR3 bases: TGTGCCAGCAGCTCCTTGCAACTAGCGGGGGGGCCTTTGGAGACCCAGTACTTC. The V and J genes are TRBV7-2 and TRBJ2-5; 13 bases align to TRBD2. With V trimmed by 4 bases and J by 5 bases, 13 bases remained unmatched. This CDR3 comprises 18 residues. Germline V gene sequence: CDR1 SGHTA, CDR2 FQGNSA.

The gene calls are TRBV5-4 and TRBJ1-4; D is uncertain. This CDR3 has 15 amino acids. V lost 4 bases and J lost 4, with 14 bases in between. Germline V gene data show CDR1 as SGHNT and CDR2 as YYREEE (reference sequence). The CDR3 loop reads CASSNGNVNNEKLFF. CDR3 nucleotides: TGTGCCAGCAGCAACGGGAATGTGAATAATGAAAAACTGTTTTTT.

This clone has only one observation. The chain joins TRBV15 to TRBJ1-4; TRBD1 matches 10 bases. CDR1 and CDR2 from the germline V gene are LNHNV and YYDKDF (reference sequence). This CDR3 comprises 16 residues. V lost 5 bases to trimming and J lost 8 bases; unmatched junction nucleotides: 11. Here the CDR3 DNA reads TGTGCCACCAGCCCCCGTACCGGGACAGGGGACGAAAAACTGTTTTTT. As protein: CATSPRTGTGDEKLFF.

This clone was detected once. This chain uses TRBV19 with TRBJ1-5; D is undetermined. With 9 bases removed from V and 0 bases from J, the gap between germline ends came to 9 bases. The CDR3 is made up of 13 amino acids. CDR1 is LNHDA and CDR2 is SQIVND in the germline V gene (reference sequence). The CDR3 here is CASQVNSNQPQHF. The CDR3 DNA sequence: TGTGCCAGCCAGGTTAATAGCAATCAGCCCCAGCATTTT. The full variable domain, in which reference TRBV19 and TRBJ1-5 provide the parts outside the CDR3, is DGGITQSPKYLFRKEGQNVTLSCEQNLNHDAMYWYRQDPGQGLRLIYYSQIVNDFQKGDIAEGYSVSREKKESFPLTVTSAQKNPTAFYLCASQVNSNQPQHFGDGTRLSIL.

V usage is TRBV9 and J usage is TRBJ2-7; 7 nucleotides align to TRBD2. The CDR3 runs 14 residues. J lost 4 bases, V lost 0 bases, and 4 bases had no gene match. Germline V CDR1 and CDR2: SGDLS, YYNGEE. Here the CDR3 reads CASSVGEGRYEQYF. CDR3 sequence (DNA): TGTGCCAGCAGCGTAGGGGAGGGAAGGTACGAGCAGTACTTC. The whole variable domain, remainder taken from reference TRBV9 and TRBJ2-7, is DSGVTQTPKHLITATGQRVTLRCSPRSGDLSVYWYQQSLDQGLQFLIQYYNGEERAKGNILERFSAQQFPDLHSELNLSSLELGDSALYFCASSVGEGRYEQYFGPGTRLTVT.

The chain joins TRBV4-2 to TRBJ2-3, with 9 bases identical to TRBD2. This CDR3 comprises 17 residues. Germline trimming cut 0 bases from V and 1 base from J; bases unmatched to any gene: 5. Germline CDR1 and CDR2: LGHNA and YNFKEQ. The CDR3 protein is CASSQDTVAGGTDTQYF. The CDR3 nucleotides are TGTGCCAGCAGCCAAGATACGGTAGCGGGGGGCACAGATACGCAGTATTTT.

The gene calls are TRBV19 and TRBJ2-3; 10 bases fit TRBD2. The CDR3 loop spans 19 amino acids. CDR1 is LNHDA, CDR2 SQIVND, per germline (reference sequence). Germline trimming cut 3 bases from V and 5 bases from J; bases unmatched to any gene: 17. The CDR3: CASSIPFGASGGKRDTQYF. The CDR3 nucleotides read TGTGCCAGTAGTATTCCGTTTGGGGCTAGCGGGGGCAAGAGAGATACGCAGTATTTT. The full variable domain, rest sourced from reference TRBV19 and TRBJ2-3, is DGGITQSPKYLFRKEGQNVTLSCEQNLNHDAMYWYRQDPGQGLRLIYYSQIVNDFQKGDIAEGYSVSREKKESFPLTVTSAQKNPTAFYLCASSIPFGASGGKRDTQYFGPGTRLTVL.

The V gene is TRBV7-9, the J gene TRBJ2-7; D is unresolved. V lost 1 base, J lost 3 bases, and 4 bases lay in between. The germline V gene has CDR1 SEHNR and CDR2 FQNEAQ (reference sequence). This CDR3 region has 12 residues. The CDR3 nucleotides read TGTGCCAGCAGCTTAGTTAGCTACGAGCAGTACTTC. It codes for CASSLVSYEQYF.

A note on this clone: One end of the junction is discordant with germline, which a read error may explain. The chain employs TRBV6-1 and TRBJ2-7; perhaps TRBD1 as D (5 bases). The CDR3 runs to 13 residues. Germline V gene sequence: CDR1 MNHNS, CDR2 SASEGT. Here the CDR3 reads CASSERGREPAGF. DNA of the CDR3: TGTGCCAGCAGTGAAAGAGGAAGGGAACCAGCAGGGTTC.

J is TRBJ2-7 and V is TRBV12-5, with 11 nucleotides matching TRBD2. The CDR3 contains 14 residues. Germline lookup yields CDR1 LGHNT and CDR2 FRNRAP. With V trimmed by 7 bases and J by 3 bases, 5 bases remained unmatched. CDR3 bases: TGTGCTAGTGCTTTAGCGGGGGGGATCTACGAGCAGTACTTC. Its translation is CASALAGGIYEQYF.